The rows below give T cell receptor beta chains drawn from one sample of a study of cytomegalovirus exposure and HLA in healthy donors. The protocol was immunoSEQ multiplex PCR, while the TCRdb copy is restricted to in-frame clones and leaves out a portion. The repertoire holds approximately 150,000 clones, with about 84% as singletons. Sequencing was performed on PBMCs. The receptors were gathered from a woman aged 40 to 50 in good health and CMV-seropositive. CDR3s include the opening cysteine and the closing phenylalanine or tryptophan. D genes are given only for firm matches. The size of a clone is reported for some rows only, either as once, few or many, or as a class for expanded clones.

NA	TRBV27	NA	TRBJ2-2	TGTGCCAGCAGTATTTCGAGGACCGGGGAGCTGTTTTTT	CASSISRTGELFF
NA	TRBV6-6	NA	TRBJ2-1	TGTGCCAGCAGTCCCCCACTAGTTCCTGAGCAGTTCTTC	CASSPPLVPEQFF
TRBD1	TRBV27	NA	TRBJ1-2	TGTGCCAGCAGTTCGGACAGGGAACCCCCCTATGGCTACACCTTC	CASSSDREPPYGYTF
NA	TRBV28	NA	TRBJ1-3	TGTGCCAGCAGTCTAGGGGAAGTTAGAAACACCATATATTTT	CASSLGEVRNTIYF
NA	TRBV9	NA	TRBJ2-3	TGTGCCAGCAGCCTAGGACTTTTCACAGATACGCAGTATTTT	CASSLGLFTDTQYF
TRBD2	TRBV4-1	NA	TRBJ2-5	TGCGCCAGCAGCCAAGATCCTAGCGGGAGTGGAGAGACCCAGTACTTC	CASSQDPSGSGETQYF
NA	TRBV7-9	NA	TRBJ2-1	TGTGCCAGCAGCTTAATCTCGGAGATATACAATGAGCAGTTCTTC	CASSLISEIYNEQFF
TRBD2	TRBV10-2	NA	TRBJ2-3	TGCGCCAGCAGTGTGAGCGGGAACACAGATACGCAGTATTTT	CASSVSGNTDTQYF
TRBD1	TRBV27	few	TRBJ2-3	TGTGCCAGCAGTGCCGGACAGGGACGCACAGATACGCAGTATTTT	CASSAGQGRTDTQYF
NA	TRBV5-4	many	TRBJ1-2	TGTGCCAGCAGCTTGGCGCGGGCGAACTATGGCTACACCTTC	CASSLARANYGYTF
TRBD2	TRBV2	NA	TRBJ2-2	TGTGCCAGCAGTGCACTAGCGGCGAACACCGGGGAGCTGTTTTTT	CASSALAANTGELFF
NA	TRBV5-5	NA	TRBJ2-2	TGTGCCAGCAGCTTGGGTGCCGGCACCGGGGAGCTGTTTTTT	CASSLGAGTGELFF
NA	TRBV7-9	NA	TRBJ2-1	TGTGCCAGCAGCTTGGATACCAACCTCGCGGGAGAGCAGTTCTTC	CASSLDTNLAGEQFF
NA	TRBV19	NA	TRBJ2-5	TGTGCCAGTAGTACACAGGGTGTGGGGGAGACCCAGTACTTC	CASSTQGVGETQYF
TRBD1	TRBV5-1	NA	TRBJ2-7	TGCGCCAGCAGCTTGGTCCAGGGGGCTTCCTACGAGCAGTACTTC	CASSLVQGASYEQYF
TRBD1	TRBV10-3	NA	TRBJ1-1	TGTGCCTCCTGGACAGGGGGTCTGGGCACTGAAGCTTTCTTT	CASWTGGLGTEAFF
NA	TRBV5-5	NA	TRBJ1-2	TGTGCCAGCAGCTTGGCATCAGGGGACTATGGCTACACCTTC	CASSLASGDYGYTF
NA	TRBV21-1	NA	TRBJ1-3	TGTGCCAGCAGCAAAGCGGCGGGGGGGGTCTCTGGAAACACCATATATTTT	CASSKAAGGVSGNTIYF
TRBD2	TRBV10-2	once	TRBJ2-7	TGCGCCAGCATGAGGGGGCTGACTAGCGGGGGCTACGAGCAGTACTTC	CASMRGLTSGGYEQYF
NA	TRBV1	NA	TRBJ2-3	TGCACCAGCAGCCGACCCGGGACTAGCGGGAACACAGATACGCAGTATTTT	CTSSRPGTSGNTDTQYF
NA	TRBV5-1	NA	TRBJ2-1	TGCGCCAGCAGCCCCCCCAAGGGGCCCTACAATGAGCAGTTCTTC	CASSPPKGPYNEQFF
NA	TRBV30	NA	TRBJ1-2	TGTGCCTGGAGGGGGGGACGGAGGTACTATGGCTACACCTTC	CAWRGGRRYYGYTF
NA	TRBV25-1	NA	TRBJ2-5	TGTGCCAGCAAGCGGCAAGAGACCCAGTACTTC	CASKRQETQYF
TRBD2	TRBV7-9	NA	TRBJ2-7	TGTGCCAGCAGCCTAGCGGGAGCAGTGGGGGAGCAGTACTTC	CASSLAGAVGEQYF
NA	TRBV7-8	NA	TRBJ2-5	TGTGCCAGCAGCTTAGTTCGGAGAGAGACCCAGTACTTC	CASSLVRRETQYF
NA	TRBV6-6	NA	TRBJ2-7	TGTGCCAGTCAGGGTACAGGCAGCTCCTACGAGCAGTACTTC	CASQGTGSSYEQYF
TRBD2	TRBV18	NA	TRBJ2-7	TGTGCCAGCTCATCACTGGCGGGAGTAGACGAGCAGTACTTC	CASSSLAGVDEQYF
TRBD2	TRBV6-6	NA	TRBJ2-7	TGTGCCAGCAGTAGACTAGCGGGGGGGCGCGAGCAGTACTTC	CASSRLAGGREQYF
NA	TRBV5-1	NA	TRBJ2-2	TGCGCCAGCAGCTTGATCGAGCTTAACACCGGGGAGCTGTTTTTT	CASSLIELNTGELFF
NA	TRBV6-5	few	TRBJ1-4	TGTGCCAGCGAAAATGGAGCAAGGAGTAATGAAAAACTGTTTTTT	CASENGARSNEKLFF
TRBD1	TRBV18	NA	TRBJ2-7	TGTGCCAGCTCACCACGGACAGGGGAGGCCCACGAGCAGTACTTC	CASSPRTGEAHEQYF
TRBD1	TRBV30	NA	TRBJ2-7	TGTGCCTGGCAGGGACAGGGCCACGAGCAGTACTTC	CAWQGQGHEQYF
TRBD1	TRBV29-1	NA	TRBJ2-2	TGCAGCACAGGGACAGGGTCGGGCACCGGGGAGCTGTTTTTT	CSTGTGSGTGELFF
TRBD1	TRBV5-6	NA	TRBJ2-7	TGTGCCAGCAGCTCCGGGACAGGGTTGGTTCCATACGAGCAGTACTTC	CASSSGTGLVPYEQYF
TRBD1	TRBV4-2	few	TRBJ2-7	TGTGCCAGCAGCTCACCGGGACAGGGGGTCTACGAGCAGTACTTC	CASSSPGQGVYEQYF
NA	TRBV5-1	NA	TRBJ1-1	TGCGCCAGCAGCTTGGCAGGGGTCGTGAACACTGAAGCTTTCTTT	CASSLAGVVNTEAFF
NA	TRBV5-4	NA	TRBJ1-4	TGTGCCAGCAGCTTGGCCGGGGGTAGTGAAAAACTGTTTTTT	CASSLAGGSEKLFF
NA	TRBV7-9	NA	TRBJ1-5	TGTGCCAGCAGCTTAGAAGGGGATCAGCCCCAGCATTTT	CASSLEGDQPQHF